One TCR beta chain is described in this entry. The CDR3 is 14 amino acids. The germline gives CDR1 SEHNR, CDR2 FQNEAQ (reference sequence). Trimming left V 2 bases short and J 5 bases short, with 13 bases between. This sample is part of a study of blood T cell repertoires in COVID-19. Clones were read by immunoSEQ multiplex PCR, and TCRdb kept only the in-frame ones, dropping some. Of hundreds of thousands of clones in the sample, 70% to 90% were seen once. This clonotype was sampled from a man younger than 30 who had recovered from COVID-19. The rearrangement links TRBV7-9 to TRBJ2-7; maybe TRBD2 (6 bases). The sample was PBMCs or T cells enriched from blood (not recorded which). The CDR3 reads CASSLMTGVHEQYF. CDR3 DNA sequence: TGTGCCAGCAGCTTAATGACGGGAGTCCACGAGCAGTACTTC.